This entry concerns a single T cell receptor beta chain. Its antigen is currently unknown. This entry is derived from a study of cytomegalovirus exposure and HLA in healthy donors. Whole-study context: A prior study identified 90 million to 120 million unique TCR beta sequences from around 180 million T cells. Study-wide findings and caveats: The only immune exposure information that was available was CMV serostatus. An analysis that was carried out later associated 16,000 or so TCR beta sequences with HLA alleles at 0.05 false discovery rate.

Germline V gives CDR1 SGHNT, CDR2 YYREEE (reference sequence). The CDR3 totals 16 residues. With V trimmed by 4 bases and J by 3 bases, 12 bases remained unmatched. Researchers ran the PCR with 60 Vbeta and 13 Jbeta primers. Per the study methods: Later, an analysis found 80 million or so unique TCR beta chains, and 9.5 million to 11 million of these were shared. Only in-frame clones appear in the TCRdb table, and some are missing; sequencing was by immunoSEQ multiplex PCR. The D gene and trimming were derived from the DNA, and the V and J assignments and clone size from that table. The table gives more than 45,000 clones; the top ten clones make up 9.5% to 15% of it.

The sample comprised PBMCs. This sequence joins TRBV5-4 and TRBJ1-1; 7 bases match TRBD1. This sequence originates from a woman aged 25 to 39 in good health and CMV-seropositive. For the CDR3, the DNA is TGTGCCAGCAGCAATGCCCCGACAGGGAGGCACACTGAAGCTTTCTTT. Translating gives CASSNAPTGRHTEAFF.